The 3 T cell receptor beta chains reported below all come from one sample, sequenced in a study of CD8+CD57+ T cells in acquired aplastic anemia. Researchers used genomic DNA as the template to profile TCR beta VDJ and CDR3. One entry per CDR3 protein results from TCRdb running MiXCR on the reads. The data hold around 79,000 distinct CDR3 sequences, with around 70% observed a single time. Whoever was chosen for sequencing had shown CD8+CD57+ cell expansion by flow cytometry. Material: sorted CD4+, CD8+, or CD8+CD57+ T cells (not recorded which) from PBMCs. The receptors derive from a human donor with aplastic anemia.

The V gene is TRBV7-9, the J gene TRBJ1-4; D not certain. This CDR3 has 13 amino acids. Germline assignment: CDR1 SEHNR and CDR2 FQNEAQ (reference sequence). V lost 9 bases, J lost 2 bases, and 10 bases lay in between. CDR3: CASIPRTNEKLFF. Here the CDR3 DNA reads TGTGCCAGTATACCTCGTACTAATGAAAAACTGTTTTTT.

The chain uses TRBV7-6 and TRBJ2-3; possibly TRBD2 for D (6 bases). CDR1 SGHVS and CDR2 FNYEAQ come from the germline V gene. The CDR3 has 18 residues. Trimming stripped 4 bases from V and 0 bases from J, with 20 bases between. The CDR3 coding sequence is TGTGCCAGCAGCTACGGACTACGAGCGGATGGTAGCACAGATACGCAGTATTTT. It yields the protein CASSYGLRADGSTDTQYF.

This chain links TRBV25-1 with TRBJ2-2; D gene ambiguous. This CDR3 is 12 amino acids long. The V gene's germline CDR1 is MGHDK and CDR2 SYGVNS. With 2 bases removed from V and 4 bases from J, the gap between germline ends came to 2 bases. CDR3 protein: CASSEPTGELFF. The CDR3 nucleotides are TGTGCCAGCAGTGAACCCACCGGGGAGCTGTTTTTT.